This T cell receptor beta chain was recovered during a study of tumor-infiltrating lymphocytes in glioblastoma multiforme. To note about this clonotype: This may arise from a read error, as a much more abundant clone is one base away.

Multiple V-beta primers and a C-beta primer amplified TCRB from RNA. Each CDR3 protein gets one entry after TCRdb re-called the multiplex PCR reads with MiXCR. The sample consists of some 15,000 distinct CDR3 sequences, more than 65% of them appearing once. The germline V gene has CDR1 MNHEY and CDR2 SMNVEV (reference sequence). This CDR3 spans 14 amino acids. The receptor's source is a male donor with glioblastoma. The chain is built from TRBV27 and TRBJ1-1; 7 bases fit TRBD1. The sequenced material came from brain tumor tissue. The CDR3 nucleotides are TGTGCCAGCAGTTCGGAAGGGGGCGGCACTGAAGATTTCTTT. The encoded protein is CASSSEGGGTEDFF.